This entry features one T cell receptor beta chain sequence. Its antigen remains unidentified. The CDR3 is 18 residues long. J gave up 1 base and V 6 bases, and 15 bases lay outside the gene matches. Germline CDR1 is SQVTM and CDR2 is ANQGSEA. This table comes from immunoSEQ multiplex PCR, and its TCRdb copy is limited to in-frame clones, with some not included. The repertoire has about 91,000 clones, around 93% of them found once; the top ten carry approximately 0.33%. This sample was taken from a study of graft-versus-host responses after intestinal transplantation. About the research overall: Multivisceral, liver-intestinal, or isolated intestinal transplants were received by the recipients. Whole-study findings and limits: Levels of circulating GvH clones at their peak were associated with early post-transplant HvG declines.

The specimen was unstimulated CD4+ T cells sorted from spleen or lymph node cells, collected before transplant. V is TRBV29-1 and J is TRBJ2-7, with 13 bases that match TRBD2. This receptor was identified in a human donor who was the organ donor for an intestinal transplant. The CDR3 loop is CSVRQVGRTSGSSYEQYF. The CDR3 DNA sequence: TGCAGCGTCAGACAAGTAGGCAGGACTAGCGGGAGTTCCTACGAGCAGTACTTC.